This T cell receptor (beta chain) originates from a study of neurological immune-mediated disorders. Study conclusions and caveats: No CDR3 amino acid sequences were shared by expanded clones across subjects, suggesting private repertoires in all groups.

Described time point: longitudinal time-point 1 (baseline). 2 million PBMCs stored at -80 C were the source of the unsorted libraries. Each TCR transcript was tagged with a 10-nucleotide random UMI during 5'RACE. Sequencing runs each generated in excess of 160 million TCR-beta sequences derived from 15-18 subjects. MiXCR, applied by TCRdb to the 5' RACE reads, yields one record per CDR3 protein. The table lists 55,000 to 75,000 distinct CDR3 sequences, 12% to 15% of them singletons. The V gene's germline CDR1 is SGHRS and CDR2 YFSETQ. The trim removed 3 bases at V and 6 bases at J, leaving 6 bases unmatched. The CDR3 is made up of 14 amino acids. This clonotype was seen repeatedly, ten times or more. Antigen unknown.

Specimen: PBMCs. The sequence came from a female donor with HTLV-1-associated myelopathy (HAM/TSP). The rearrangement uses TRBV5-1 and TRBJ1-3, with TRBD1 matching 7 bases. This CDR3 reads CASSSQGIANTIYF. The CDR3 nucleotides are TGCGCCAGCAGCTCACAGGGGATCGCAAACACCATATATTTT. The full variable domain, with the rest looked up from reference TRBV5-1 and TRBJ1-3, is KAGVTQTPRYLIKTRGQQVTLSCSPISGHRSVSWYQQTPGQGLQFLFEYFSETQRNKGNFPGRFSGRQFSNSRSEMNVSTLELGDSALYLCASSSQGIANTIYFGEGSWLTVV.